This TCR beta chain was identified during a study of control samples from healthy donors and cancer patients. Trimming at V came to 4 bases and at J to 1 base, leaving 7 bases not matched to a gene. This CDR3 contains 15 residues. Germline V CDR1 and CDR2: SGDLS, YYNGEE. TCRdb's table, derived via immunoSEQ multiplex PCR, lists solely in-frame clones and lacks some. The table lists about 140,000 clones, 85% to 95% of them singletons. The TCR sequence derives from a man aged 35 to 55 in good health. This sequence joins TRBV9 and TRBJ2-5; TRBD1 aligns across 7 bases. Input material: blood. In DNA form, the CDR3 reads TGTGCCAGCAGCCCTACAGGGGTTTTCCAAGAGACCCAGTACTTC. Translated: CASSPTGVFQETQYF.